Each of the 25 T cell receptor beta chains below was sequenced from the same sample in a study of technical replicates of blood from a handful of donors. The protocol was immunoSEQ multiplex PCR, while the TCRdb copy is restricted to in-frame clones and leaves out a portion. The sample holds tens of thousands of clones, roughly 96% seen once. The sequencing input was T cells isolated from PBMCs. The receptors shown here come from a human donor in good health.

CDR3 coding DNA: TGCGCCAGCAGCGTGGGACAGGGAAGCGGGGAGCTGTTTTTT. Amino acid sequence: CASSVGQGSGELFF. The chain carries TRBV5-1 and TRBJ2-2; 9 bases are a match to TRBD1. This CDR3 has 14 amino acids. Germline CDR1 is SGHRS and CDR2 is YFSETQ. V trimming: 4 bases; J trimming: 7 bases; junction bases outside the gene matches: 5.

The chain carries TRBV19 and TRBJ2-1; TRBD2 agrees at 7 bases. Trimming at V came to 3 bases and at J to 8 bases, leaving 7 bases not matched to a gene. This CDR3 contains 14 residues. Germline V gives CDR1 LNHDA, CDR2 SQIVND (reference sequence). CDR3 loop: CASSIAGVSDEQFF. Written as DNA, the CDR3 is TGTGCCAGTAGTATTGCGGGAGTGAGCGATGAGCAGTTCTTC.

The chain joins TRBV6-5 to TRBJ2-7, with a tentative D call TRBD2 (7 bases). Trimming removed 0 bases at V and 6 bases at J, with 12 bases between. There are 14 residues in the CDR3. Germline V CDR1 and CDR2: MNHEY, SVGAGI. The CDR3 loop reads CASSYSRGLVEQYF. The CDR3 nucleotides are TGTGCCAGCAGTTACTCGCGGGGGCTCGTCGAGCAGTACTTC.

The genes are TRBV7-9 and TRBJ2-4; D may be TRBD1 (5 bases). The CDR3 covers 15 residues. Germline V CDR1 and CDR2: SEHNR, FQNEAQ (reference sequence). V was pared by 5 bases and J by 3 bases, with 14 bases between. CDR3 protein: CASSDPTASKNIQYF. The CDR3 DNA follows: TGTGCCAGCAGCGACCCGACAGCGAGCAAAAACATTCAGTACTTC.

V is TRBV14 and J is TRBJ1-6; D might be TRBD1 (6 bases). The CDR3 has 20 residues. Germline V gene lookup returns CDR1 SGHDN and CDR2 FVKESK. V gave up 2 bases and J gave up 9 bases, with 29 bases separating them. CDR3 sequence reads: CASSQRTVYRGVVRVSPLHF. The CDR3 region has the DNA TGTGCCAGCAGCCAAAGGACAGTCTATAGAGGGGTTGTGCGGGTTTCACCCCTCCACTTT.

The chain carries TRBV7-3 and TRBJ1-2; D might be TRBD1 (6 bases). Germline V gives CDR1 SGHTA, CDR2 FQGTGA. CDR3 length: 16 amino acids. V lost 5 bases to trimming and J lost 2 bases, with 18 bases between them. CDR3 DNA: TGTGCCAGCAGCCGCGGGGGGCCTACGGACAACTATGGCTACACCTTC. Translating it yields CASSRGGPTDNYGYTF. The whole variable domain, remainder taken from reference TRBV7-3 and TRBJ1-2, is GAGVSQTPSNKVTEKGKYVELRCDPISGHTALYWYRQSLGQGPEFLIYFQGTGAADDSGLPNDRFFAVRPEGSVSTLKIQRTERGDSAVYLCASSRGGPTDNYGYTFGSGTRLTVV.

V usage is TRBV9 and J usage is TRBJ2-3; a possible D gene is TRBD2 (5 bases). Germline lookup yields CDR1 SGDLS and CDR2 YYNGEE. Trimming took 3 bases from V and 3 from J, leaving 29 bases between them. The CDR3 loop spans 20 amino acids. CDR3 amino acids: CASSGAKVSARGIRTDTQYF. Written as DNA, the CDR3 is TGTGCCAGCAGCGGCGCCAAGGTTTCTGCTAGAGGGATTAGAACAGATACGCAGTATTTT.

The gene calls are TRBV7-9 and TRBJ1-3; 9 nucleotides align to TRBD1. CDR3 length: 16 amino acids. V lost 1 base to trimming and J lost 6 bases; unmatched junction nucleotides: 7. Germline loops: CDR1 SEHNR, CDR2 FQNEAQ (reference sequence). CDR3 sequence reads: CASSLGPGQGSNTIYF. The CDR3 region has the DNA TGTGCCAGCAGCTTAGGACCGGGACAGGGCTCAAACACCATATATTTT. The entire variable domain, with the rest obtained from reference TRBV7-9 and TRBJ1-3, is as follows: DTGVSQNPRHKITKRGQNVTFRCDPISEHNRLYWYRQTLGQGPEFLTYFQNEAQLEKSRLLSDRFSAERPKGSFSTLEIQRTEQGDSAMYLCASSLGPGQGSNTIYFGEGSWLTVV.

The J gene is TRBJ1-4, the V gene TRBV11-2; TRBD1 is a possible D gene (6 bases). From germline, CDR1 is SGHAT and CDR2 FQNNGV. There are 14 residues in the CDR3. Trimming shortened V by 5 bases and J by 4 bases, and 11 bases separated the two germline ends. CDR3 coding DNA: TGTGCCAGCAGCATACAGGGCATTAATGAAAAACTGTTTTTT. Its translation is CASSIQGINEKLFF.

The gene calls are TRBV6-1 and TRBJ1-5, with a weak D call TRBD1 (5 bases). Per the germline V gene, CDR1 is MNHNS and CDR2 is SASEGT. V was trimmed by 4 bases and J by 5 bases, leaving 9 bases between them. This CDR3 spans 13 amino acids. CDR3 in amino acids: CASSAQGDQPQHF. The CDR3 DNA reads TGTGCCAGCAGTGCCCAGGGCGATCAGCCCCAGCATTTT.

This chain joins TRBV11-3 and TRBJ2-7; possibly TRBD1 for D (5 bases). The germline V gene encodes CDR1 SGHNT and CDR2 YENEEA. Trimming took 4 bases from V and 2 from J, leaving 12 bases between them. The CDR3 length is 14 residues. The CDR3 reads CASSSLGRPYEQYF. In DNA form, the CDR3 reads TGTGCCAGCAGCTCCTTGGGGCGTCCCTACGAGCAGTACTTC.

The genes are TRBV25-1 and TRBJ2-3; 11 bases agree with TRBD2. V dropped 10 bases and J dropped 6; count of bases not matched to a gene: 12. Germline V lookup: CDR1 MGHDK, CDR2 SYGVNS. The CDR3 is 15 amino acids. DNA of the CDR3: TGTGCCACCTCTAGCGGGAGGACGGCACGGGATACGCAGTATTTT. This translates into CATSSGRTARDTQYF. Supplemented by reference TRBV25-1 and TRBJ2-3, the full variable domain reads EADIYQTPRYLVIGTGKKITLECSQTMGHDKMYWYQQDPGMELHLIHYSYGVNSTEKGDLSSESTVSRIRTEHFPLTLESARPSHTSQYLCATSSGRTARDTQYFGPGTRLTVL.

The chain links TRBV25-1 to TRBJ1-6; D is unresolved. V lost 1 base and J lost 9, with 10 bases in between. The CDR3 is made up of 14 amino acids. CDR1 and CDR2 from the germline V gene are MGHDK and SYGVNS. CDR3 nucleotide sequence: TGTGCCAGCAGTGAATGGCCTAGCGCTTCACCCCTCCACTTT. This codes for CASSEWPSASPLHF.

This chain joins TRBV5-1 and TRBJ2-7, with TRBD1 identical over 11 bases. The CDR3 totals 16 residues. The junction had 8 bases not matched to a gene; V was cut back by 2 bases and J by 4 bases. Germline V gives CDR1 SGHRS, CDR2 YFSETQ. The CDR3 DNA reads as TGCGCCAGCAGCTTTAGGACAGGGGGCCGGCCTTACGAGCAGTACTTC. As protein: CASSFRTGGRPYEQYF.

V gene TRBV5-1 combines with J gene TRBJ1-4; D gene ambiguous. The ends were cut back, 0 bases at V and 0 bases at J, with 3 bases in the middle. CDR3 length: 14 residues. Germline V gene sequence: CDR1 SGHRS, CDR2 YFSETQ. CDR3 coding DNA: TGCGCCAGCAGCTTGGCAGCAACTAATGAAAAACTGTTTTTT. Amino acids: CASSLAATNEKLFF.

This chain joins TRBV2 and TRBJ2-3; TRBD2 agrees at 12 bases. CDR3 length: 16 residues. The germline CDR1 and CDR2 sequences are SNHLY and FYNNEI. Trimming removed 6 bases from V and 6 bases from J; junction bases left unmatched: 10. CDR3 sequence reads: CASSKRLAGVSDTQYF. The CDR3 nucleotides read TGTGCCAGCAGCAAACGACTAGCGGGAGTAAGCGATACGCAGTATTTT.

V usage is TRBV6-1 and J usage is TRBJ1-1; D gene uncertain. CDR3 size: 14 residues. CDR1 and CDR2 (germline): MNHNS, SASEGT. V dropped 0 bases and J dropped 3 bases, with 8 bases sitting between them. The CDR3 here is CASSEAGEYTEAFF. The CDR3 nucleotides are TGTGCCAGCAGTGAAGCCGGAGAATACACTGAAGCTTTCTTT.

The CDR3 reads CAWERQGVGTQYF. In DNA form, the CDR3 reads TGTGCCTGGGAGAGACAGGGGGTCGGGACCCAGTACTTC. The V and J genes are TRBV30 and TRBJ2-5; TRBD1 matches 9 bases. The CDR3 runs 13 residues. Germline CDR1 reads GTSNPN; CDR2 reads SVGIG (reference sequence). Germline trimming cut 5 bases from V and 7 bases from J; bases unmatched to any gene: 8.

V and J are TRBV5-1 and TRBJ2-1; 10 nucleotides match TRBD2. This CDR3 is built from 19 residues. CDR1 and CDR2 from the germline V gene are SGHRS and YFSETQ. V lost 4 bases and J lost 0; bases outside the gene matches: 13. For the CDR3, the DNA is TGCGCCAGCAGCCCCGGGACTAGCGCGGCCCCGAGCTCCTACAATGAGCAGTTCTTC. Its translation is CASSPGTSAAPSSYNEQFF. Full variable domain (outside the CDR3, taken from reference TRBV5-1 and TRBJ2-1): KAGVTQTPRYLIKTRGQQVTLSCSPISGHRSVSWYQQTPGQGLQFLFEYFSETQRNKGNFPGRFSGRQFSNSRSEMNVSTLELGDSALYLCASSPGTSAAPSSYNEQFFGPGTRLTVL.

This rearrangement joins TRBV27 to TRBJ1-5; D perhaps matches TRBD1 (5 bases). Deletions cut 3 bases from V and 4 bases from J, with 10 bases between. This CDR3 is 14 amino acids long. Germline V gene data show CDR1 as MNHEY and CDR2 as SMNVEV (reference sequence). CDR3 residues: CASSFSRTNQPQHF. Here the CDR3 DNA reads TGTGCCAGCAGTTTTTCTCGGACAAATCAGCCCCAGCATTTT.

CDR3 in amino acids: CASSSTTLAAYNEQFF. The CDR3 DNA reads as TGCGCCAGCAGCTCAACCACACTAGCGGCCTACAATGAGCAGTTCTTC. The gene calls are TRBV5-1 and TRBJ2-1, with 8 bases identical to TRBD2. J gave up 2 bases and V 3 bases, and 7 bases lay outside the gene matches. Germline CDR1 and CDR2: SGHRS and YFSETQ. The length of the CDR3 is 16 residues.

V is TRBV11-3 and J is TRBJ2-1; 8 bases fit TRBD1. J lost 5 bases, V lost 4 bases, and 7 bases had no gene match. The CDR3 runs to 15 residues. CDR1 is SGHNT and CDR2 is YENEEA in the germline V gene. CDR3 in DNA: TGTGCCAGCAGCTCCAAACCAGGGGGCCACAATGAGCAGTTCTTC. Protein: CASSSKPGGHNEQFF.

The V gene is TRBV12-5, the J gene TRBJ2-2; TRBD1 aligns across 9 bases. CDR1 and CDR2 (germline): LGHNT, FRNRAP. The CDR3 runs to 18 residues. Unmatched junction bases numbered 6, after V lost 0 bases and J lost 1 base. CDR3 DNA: TGTGCTAGTGGTTTGGTACTTCTGGGACAGGGGAACACCGGGGAGCTGTTTTTT. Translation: CASGLVLLGQGNTGELFF.

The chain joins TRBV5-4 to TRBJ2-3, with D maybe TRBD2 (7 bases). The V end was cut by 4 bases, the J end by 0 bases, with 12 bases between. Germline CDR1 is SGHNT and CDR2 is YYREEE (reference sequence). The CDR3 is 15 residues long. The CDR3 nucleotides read TGTGCCAGCAGCGCACAGGGAGGGAGCACAGATACGCAGTATTTT. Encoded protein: CASSAQGGSTDTQYF.

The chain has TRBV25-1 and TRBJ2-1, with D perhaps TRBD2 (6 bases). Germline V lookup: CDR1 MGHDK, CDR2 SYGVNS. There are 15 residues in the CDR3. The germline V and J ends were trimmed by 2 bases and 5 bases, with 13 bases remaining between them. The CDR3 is CASSELLARNNEQFF. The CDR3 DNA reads TGTGCCAGCAGTGAACTACTAGCTCGGAACAATGAGCAGTTCTTC.